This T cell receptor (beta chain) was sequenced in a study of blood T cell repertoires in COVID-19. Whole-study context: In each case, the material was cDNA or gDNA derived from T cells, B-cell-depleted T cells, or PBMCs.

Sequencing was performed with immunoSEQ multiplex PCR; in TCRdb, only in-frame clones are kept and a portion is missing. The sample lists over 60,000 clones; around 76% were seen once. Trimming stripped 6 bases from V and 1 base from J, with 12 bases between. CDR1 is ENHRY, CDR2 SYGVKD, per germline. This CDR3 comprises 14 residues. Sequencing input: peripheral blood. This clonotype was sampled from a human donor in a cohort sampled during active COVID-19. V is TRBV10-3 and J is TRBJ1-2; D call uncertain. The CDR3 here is CAIRSFTDNYGYTF. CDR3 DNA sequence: TGTGCCATCAGGAGTTTTACAGATAACTATGGCTACACCTTC.